Below are 2 T cell receptor beta chains sequenced from a single sample in a study of cytomegalovirus exposure and HLA in healthy donors. The PCR used 60 Vbeta and 13 Jbeta primers. Some clones are missing from TCRdb's copy, which holds only in-frame ones; the method was immunoSEQ multiplex PCR. The repertoire consists of around 130,000 clones, with over 60% occurring once and the leading ten covering less than 2%. Sequenced material: PBMCs. Every receptor here comes from a man aged 35 to 55 in good health and CMV-seronegative.

The V call is TRBV6-5, the J call TRBJ2-3, with D hard to call. V gave up 6 bases and J gave up 2 bases, with 15 bases separating them. The CDR3 is 15 residues long. Germline CDR1 and CDR2: MNHEY and SVGAGI. The CDR3: CASRTSTLITDTQYF. CDR3 sequence (DNA): TGTGCCAGCAGAACCTCGACACTTATCACAGATACGCAGTATTTT.

This chain connects TRBV25-1 to TRBJ2-3; possible D gene TRBD1, 5 bases. The CDR3 length is 12 residues. In germline, CDR1 is MGHDK, CDR2 SYGVNS. V lost 3 bases and J 4 bases, leaving 5 bases between the germline ends. CDR3 nucleotides: TGTGCCAGCAGTGACAGGGCAGATACGCAGTATTTT. Translated, it gives CASSDRADTQYF.